Listed here are 12 T cell receptor beta chains from one sample, sequenced in a study of T cells in localized non-small cell lung cancer. Assay: immunoSEQ multiplex PCR; the TCRdb copy retains only in-frame clones and omits some. There are approximately 30,000 clones in the sample; around 90% occur only once, and around 11% lies in the top ten. The sample here was peripheral blood mononuclear cells, taken before any cancer treatment. These receptor sequences come from a female donor over 55 with stage II lung adenocarcinoma.

This clone was counted between two and nine times. The chain has TRBV5-1 and TRBJ1-3; possibly TRBD1 for D (5 bases). The germline V gene encodes CDR1 SGHRS and CDR2 YFSETQ. CDR3 length: 16 amino acids. Trimming shortened V by 0 bases and J by 0 bases, and 10 bases separated the two germline ends. This CDR3 reads CASSLGQLFSGNTIYF. The CDR3 nucleotides read TGCGCCAGCAGCTTGGGACAGCTATTCTCTGGAAACACCATATATTTT.

The chain combines TRBV28 with TRBJ1-1; D might be TRBD1 (6 bases). This CDR3 is built from 14 residues. Trimming cost V 3 bases and J 0 bases, with 8 bases left between them. CDR1 is MDHEN and CDR2 is SYDVKM in the germline V gene. DNA of the CDR3: TGTGCCAGCAGTTTCGGGGGGCTGAACACTGAAGCTTTCTTT. As protein: CASSFGGLNTEAFF.

The chain uses TRBV18 and TRBJ1-2; D may be TRBD1 (5 bases). The germline V gene encodes CDR1 KGHSH and CDR2 LQKENI. Trimming removed 6 bases from V and 1 base from J, with 18 bases in between. The CDR3 is 16 amino acids. CDR3 protein: CASSLEKGQLNYGYTF. The CDR3 coding sequence is TGTGCCAGCTCGCTAGAAAAAGGACAACTTAACTATGGCTACACCTTC.

The genes are TRBV9 and TRBJ2-3; 14 bases align to TRBD2. This CDR3 spans 16 amino acids. The V gene end was trimmed by 3 bases and the J gene end by 4 bases; junction bases not matched to a gene: 4. Germline V gene sequence: CDR1 SGDLS, CDR2 YYNGEE. Here the CDR3 DNA reads TGTGCCAGCAGCGCGACTAGCGGGAGGGCGGCAGATACGCAGTATTTT. This gives the protein CASSATSGRAADTQYF.

V and J are TRBV5-1 and TRBJ1-2, with 9 nucleotides matching TRBD1. V lost 3 bases to trimming and J lost 2 bases; unmatched junction nucleotides: 5. The CDR3 has 15 amino acids. The germline V gene encodes CDR1 SGHRS and CDR2 YFSETQ. The CDR3 protein is CASSSPGQGNYGYTF. DNA of the CDR3: TGCGCCAGCAGCTCTCCGGGACAGGGCAACTATGGCTACACCTTC.

V is TRBV4-3 and J is TRBJ2-7; D call uncertain. There are 14 residues in the CDR3. Germline V lookup: CDR1 LGHNA, CDR2 YSLEER. V lost 0 bases and J lost 1, with 7 bases in between. The chain's CDR3 is CASSQDALSYEQYF. Written as DNA, the CDR3 is TGCGCCAGCAGCCAAGACGCCCTATCCTACGAGCAGTACTTC.

The chain recombines TRBV11-2 with TRBJ1-1; no definite D call. V lost 3 bases and J 5 bases, leaving 10 bases between the germline ends. The germline V gene has CDR1 SGHAT and CDR2 FQNNGV. The length of the CDR3 is 13 residues. This CDR3 reads CASSFTSQTEAFF. The DNA of the CDR3 is TGTGCCAGCAGCTTTACATCCCAGACTGAAGCTTTCTTT.

This clone was seen only a few times. This chain connects TRBV5-6 to TRBJ1-5; D might be TRBD1 (5 bases). From germline, CDR1 is SGHDT and CDR2 YYEEEE. The CDR3 covers 13 residues. V dropped 0 bases and J dropped 7 bases, with 8 bases sitting between them. CDR3 amino acids: CASSLASGQPQHF. The CDR3 DNA reads TGTGCCAGCAGCTTGGCCTCAGGGCAGCCCCAGCATTTT.

The chain employs TRBV10-3 and TRBJ2-3, with D perhaps given as TRBD1 or TRBD2 (6 bases each). V was cut by 7 bases and J by 3 bases, with 32 bases left in between. Germline V gene sequence: CDR1 ENHRY, CDR2 SYGVKD. This CDR3 contains 20 residues. CDR3 bases: TGTGCCATCAATGCCGGCTACCCGGGACTCGGGGGCGGTTGGACAGATACGCAGTATTTT. This sequence encodes CAINAGYPGLGGGWTDTQYF.

This clone occurred once. This sequence joins TRBV9 and TRBJ2-5; D call uncertain. Germline V lookup: CDR1 SGDLS, CDR2 YYNGEE. The CDR3 loop spans 16 amino acids. The V end lost 0 bases, the J end lost 3 bases, and 15 bases lay between the germline ends. CDR3 coding DNA: TGTGCCAGCAGCGTAGGAAGAGCCAACCTTGAAGAGACCCAGTACTTC. This gives the protein CASSVGRANLEETQYF.

This chain connects TRBV11-2 to TRBJ1-4; TRBD1 is a possible D gene (5 bases). The germline V gene encodes CDR1 SGHAT and CDR2 FQNNGV. Between the trimmed V and J ends, which lost 3 bases and 6 bases, there was a span of 17 bases. The CDR3 is 16 amino acids. The CDR3 nucleotides are TGTGCCAGCAGCTTCATCAGGGAGGCAGTTGATGAAAAACTGTTTTTT. This translates into CASSFIREAVDEKLFF.

CDR3 in amino acids: CASTEWGRRGDGNEKLFF. The CDR3 coding sequence is TGTGCCAGTACCGAGTGGGGCAGGAGAGGTGATGGGAATGAAAAACTGTTTTTT. The rearrangement links TRBV19 to TRBJ1-4; a possible D gene is TRBD1 (5 bases). The germline CDR1 and CDR2 sequences are LNHDA and SQIVND (reference sequence). The V end lost 7 bases, the J end lost 5 bases, and 26 bases lay between the germline ends. The CDR3 covers 18 residues.